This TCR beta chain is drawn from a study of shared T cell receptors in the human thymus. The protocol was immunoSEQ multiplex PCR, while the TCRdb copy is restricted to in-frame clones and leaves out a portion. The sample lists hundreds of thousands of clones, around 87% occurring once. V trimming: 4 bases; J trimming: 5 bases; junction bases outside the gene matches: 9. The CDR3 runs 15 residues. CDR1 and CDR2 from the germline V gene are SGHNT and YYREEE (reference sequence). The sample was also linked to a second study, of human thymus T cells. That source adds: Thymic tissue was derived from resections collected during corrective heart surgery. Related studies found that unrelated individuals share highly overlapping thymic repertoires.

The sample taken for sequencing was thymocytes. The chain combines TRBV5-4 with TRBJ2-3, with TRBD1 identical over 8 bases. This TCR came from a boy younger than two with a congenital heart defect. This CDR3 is CASSPRQGKVDTQYF. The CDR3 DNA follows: TGTGCCAGCAGCCCTAGACAGGGGAAGGTAGATACGCAGTATTTT. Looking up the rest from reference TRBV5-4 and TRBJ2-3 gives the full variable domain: ETGVTQSPTHLIKTRGQQVTLRCSSQSGHNTVSWYQQALGQGPQFIFQYYREEENGRGNFPPRFSGLQFPNYSSELNVNALELDDSALYLCASSPRQGKVDTQYFGPGTRLTVL.